These 26 T cell receptor beta chains came from one sample sequenced in a study of type 1 regulatory T cells. Each CDR3 protein is one row after TCRdb ran MiXCR on the reads. Of some 100,000 distinct CDR3 sequences in the sample, roughly 31% were seen once. Specimen: CD4+ T cells, either the whole sample or a sorted fraction (not recorded which). The receptors derive from a human donor in good health.

V gene TRBV3-1 combines with J gene TRBJ2-3; D perhaps matches TRBD2 (5 bases). The CDR3 is 15 residues long. V gave up 4 bases and J gave up 1 base, with 12 bases separating them. Germline V lookup: CDR1 LGHDT, CDR2 YNNKEL (reference sequence). The DNA of the CDR3 is TGTGCCAGCAGCCCCGATCGTAGCGGCACAGATACGCAGTATTTT. Its protein product is CASSPDRSGTDTQYF.

The chain combines TRBV20-1 with TRBJ2-1; TRBD2 aligns across 7 bases. The V segment lost 3 bases and the J segment 1 base; nucleotides outside the gene matches: 6. The germline gives CDR1 DFQATT, CDR2 SNEGSKA (reference sequence). CDR3 length: 15 residues. Here the CDR3 reads CSARPGLNSYNEQFF. CDR3 in DNA: TGCAGTGCTAGGCCGGGACTAAATTCCTACAATGAGCAGTTCTTC.

As for this clonotype: Mismatch with germline at one junction end may stem from a read error. The genes are TRBV6-2 or TRBV6-3 and TRBJ2-7; 7 nucleotides match TRBD2. The length of the CDR3 is 13 residues. CDR1 and CDR2 (germline): MNHEY, SVGEGT. The CDR3 here is CVSSGGSYYEQYF. In DNA, the CDR3 is TGTGTCAGCAGTGGCGGGAGTTACTACGAGCAGTACTTC.

This clonotype was found a few times. The chain combines TRBV27 with TRBJ1-5; D gene uncertain. The CDR3 sequence is 14 residues long. Germline V gene sequence: CDR1 MNHEY, CDR2 SMNVEV (reference sequence). Between the trimmed V and J ends, which lost 0 bases and 2 bases, there was a span of 5 bases. DNA of the CDR3: TGTGCCAGCAGTTTATCCGCAGGCAATCAGCCCCAGCATTTT. It is translated as CASSLSAGNQPQHF.

The J gene is TRBJ2-7, the V gene TRBV12-3 or TRBV12-4; D might be TRBD2 (5 bases). The CDR3 extends over 15 amino acids. V was trimmed by 7 bases and J by 1 base, leaving 17 bases between them. CDR3 in DNA: TGTGCCAGCACCGACGATCGAGGGCTGTCCTACGAGCAGTACTTC. Translation: CASTDDRGLSYEQYF.

The gene calls are TRBV5-1 and TRBJ2-5; a weak D match, TRBD2 (5 bases). The CDR3 extends over 15 amino acids. Looked up from germline, CDR1 is SGHRS and CDR2 is YFSETQ. Trimming took off 5 bases at V and 5 bases at J, with 19 bases between the two ends. The CDR3 region has the DNA TGCGCCAGCAGAGTTTCTGGGAGTTCCAGGGAGACCCAGTACTTC. Residues: CASRVSGSSRETQYF. The full variable domain, in which reference TRBV5-1 and TRBJ2-5 provide the parts outside the CDR3, is KAGVTQTPRYLIKTRGQQVTLSCSPISGHRSVSWYQQTPGQGLQFLFEYFSETQRNKGNFPGRFSGRQFSNSRSEMNVSTLELGDSALYLCASRVSGSSRETQYFGPGTRLLVL.

The V gene is TRBV5-5, the J gene TRBJ2-3; 8 positions agree with TRBD2. J was trimmed by 6 bases and V by 0 bases; bases with no gene match: 3. This CDR3 region has 14 residues. Germline V gives CDR1 SGHKS, CDR2 YYEKEE (reference sequence). In nucleotides, the CDR3 is TGTGCCAGCAGCTTGGAGGTAGCGGGGGATACGCAGTATTTT. This translates into CASSLEVAGDTQYF.

V usage is TRBV20-1 and J usage is TRBJ2-3; TRBD2 is a possible D gene (5 bases). The germline gives CDR1 DFQATT, CDR2 SNEGSKA (reference sequence). This CDR3 contains 14 residues. The V and J ends lost 0 bases and 0 bases respectively, with 7 bases between them. The CDR3 coding sequence is TGCAGTGCTAGAGATTGGACTAGCACAGATACGCAGTATTTT. Translated, it gives CSARDWTSTDTQYF.

This chain uses TRBV6-1 with TRBJ2-2; no definite D call. Germline V gene data show CDR1 as MNHNS and CDR2 as SASEGT. The ends were cut back, 9 bases at V and 0 bases at J, with 14 bases in the middle. CDR3 size: 15 residues. CDR3 amino acids: CASFTTEANTGELFF. The CDR3 nucleotides are TGTGCCAGTTTCACCACAGAGGCGAACACCGGGGAGCTGTTTTTT.

This rearrangement joins TRBV6-2 or TRBV6-3 to TRBJ2-7; D may be TRBD2 (5 bases). The CDR3 is made up of 15 amino acids. The V end was cut by 0 bases, the J end by 0 bases, with 9 bases between. Per the germline V gene, CDR1 is MNHEY and CDR2 is SVGEGT. CDR3 in amino acids: CASSYSSGNSYEQYF. CDR3 DNA sequence: TGTGCCAGCAGTTACTCATCCGGGAACTCCTACGAGCAGTACTTC.

This clonotype was seen only a few times. J is TRBJ2-3 and V is TRBV7-2, with 7 bases identical to TRBD1. V dropped 5 bases and J dropped 5; count of bases not matched to a gene: 16. Germline CDR1 and CDR2: SGHTA and FQGNSA. The CDR3 totals 17 residues. For the CDR3, the DNA is TGTGCCAGCAGCCCCAATCTCCGGACAGGAACCGGAGATACGCAGTATTTT. This gives the protein CASSPNLRTGTGDTQYF.

This clonotype was counted only a few times. The gene calls are TRBV20-1 and TRBJ2-1, with unresolved D. Germline V lookup: CDR1 DFQATT, CDR2 SNEGSKA (reference sequence). V was clipped by 0 bases and J by 7 bases, with 7 bases between them. The CDR3 sequence is 12 residues long. CDR3 sequence: CSARDASNEQFF. DNA for the CDR3: TGCAGTGCTAGAGACGCCTCGAATGAGCAGTTCTTC.

V is TRBV20-1 and J is TRBJ2-2, with 8 bases aligning to TRBD2. The germline V gene has CDR1 DFQATT and CDR2 SNEGSKA (reference sequence). The CDR3 consists of 15 residues. V shed 4 bases, J shed 2 bases, and the junction held 6 bases outside the gene matches. CDR3 in DNA: TGCAGTGCTAACAAGCGGGAGATAAACACCGGGGAGCTGTTTTTT. Its translation is CSANKREINTGELFF.

The chain combines TRBV5-1 with TRBJ1-2; D remains unclear. Trimming stripped 1 base from V and 1 base from J, with 17 bases between. Germline V gene data show CDR1 as SGHRS and CDR2 as YFSETQ. The CDR3 runs to 17 residues. The CDR3 region is CASSLLSIETVNYGYTF. The CDR3 DNA is TGCGCCAGCAGCTTGCTTTCAATTGAGACGGTTAACTATGGCTACACCTTC.

This clonotype was counted a few times. The genes are TRBV3-1 and TRBJ1-5; D unclear. The CDR3 covers 15 residues. Germline V lookup: CDR1 LGHDT, CDR2 YNNKEL (reference sequence). The V gene lost 5 bases and the J gene lost 6 bases, with 17 bases spanning the gap. Here the CDR3 DNA reads TGTGCCAGCAGCGTTCATGGGGAGTCGGGTCAGCCCCAGCATTTT. It codes for CASSVHGESGQPQHF. The entire variable domain, with the rest obtained from reference TRBV3-1 and TRBJ1-5, is as follows: DTAVSQTPKYLVTQMGNDKSIKCEQNLGHDTMYWYKQDSKKFLKIMFSYNNKELIINETVPNRFSPKSPDKAHLNLHINSLELGDSAVYFCASSVHGESGQPQHFGDGTRLSIL.

The sample holds a few counts of this clonotype. This rearrangement joins TRBV20-1 to TRBJ1-2; no reliable D call. Germline-derived CDR1 and CDR2 are DFQATT and SNEGSKA (reference sequence). The CDR3 is 13 amino acids. Trimming took off 4 bases at V and 4 bases at J, with 13 bases between the two ends. In nucleotides, the CDR3 is TGCAGTGCTATGGTCGGTACAGTCTATGGCTACACCTTC. Translating gives CSAMVGTVYGYTF.

The rearrangement links TRBV7-2 to TRBJ2-1, with D perhaps given as TRBD1 or TRBD2 (5 bases each). Germline V gene data show CDR1 as SGHTA and CDR2 as FQGNSA. The CDR3 contains 14 residues. The V end was cut by 8 bases, the J end by 6 bases, with 17 bases between. The CDR3 spells CASRQRGTFNEQFF. The CDR3 region has the DNA TGTGCCAGCCGCCAGAGAGGGACGTTCAATGAGCAGTTCTTC. Combining the CDR3 with reference TRBV7-2 and TRBJ2-1 gives the whole variable domain GAGVSQSPSNKVTEKGKDVELRCDPISGHTALYWYRQSLGQGLEFLIYFQGNSAPDKSGLPSDRFSAERTGGSVSTLTIQRTQQEDSAVYLCASRQRGTFNEQFFGPGTRLTVL.

V usage is TRBV5-1 and J usage is TRBJ2-2; tentatively, D is TRBD1 (6 bases). V lost 4 bases to trimming and J lost 0 bases, with 22 bases between them. The CDR3 totals 19 residues. CDR1 SGHRS and CDR2 YFSETQ come from the germline V gene. The CDR3 spells CASSPRSLVQGTNTGELFF. The CDR3, as DNA: TGCGCCAGCAGCCCAAGAAGCCTCGTACAGGGAACGAACACCGGGGAGCTGTTTTTT. The full variable domain, its missing parts supplied by reference TRBV5-1 and TRBJ2-2, is KAGVTQTPRYLIKTRGQQVTLSCSPISGHRSVSWYQQTPGQGLQFLFEYFSETQRNKGNFPGRFSGRQFSNSRSEMNVSTLELGDSALYLCASSPRSLVQGTNTGELFFGEGSRLTVL.

The chain joins TRBV18 to TRBJ1-3, with no clear D. The CDR3 length is 15 residues. Germline V gene lookup returns CDR1 KGHSH and CDR2 LQKENI. The ends were cut back, 0 bases at V and 4 bases at J, with 10 bases in the middle. The CDR3 protein is CASSPPVGVGNTIYF. For the CDR3, the DNA is TGTGCCAGCTCACCACCGGTTGGGGTAGGAAACACCATATATTTT.

Only a few counts were recorded for this clonotype. The chain links TRBV18 to TRBJ2-4; 7 nucleotides align to TRBD2. This CDR3 has 16 residues. Germline CDR1 and CDR2: KGHSH and LQKENI. The V gene end was trimmed by 2 bases and the J gene end by 1 base; junction bases not matched to a gene: 5. CDR3 bases: TGTGCCAGCTCACCAGGCGGGAGCGTCGCCAAAAACATTCAGTACTTC. Translated: CASSPGGSVAKNIQYF.

This clonotype was detected a few times. This chain uses TRBV5-1 with TRBJ1-1; D is unclear. V was pared by 0 bases and J by 0 bases, with 12 bases between. The CDR3 spans 16 residues. Looked up from germline, CDR1 is SGHRS and CDR2 is YFSETQ. CDR3 DNA: TGCGCCAGCAGCTTGGAAGGTGGTAGGGTGAACACTGAAGCTTTCTTT. It yields the protein CASSLEGGRVNTEAFF.

V gene TRBV21-1 combines with J gene TRBJ2-2; the table's D call of TRBD2 was not tested on the DNA. TRBV21-1 is a listed pseudogene. The CDR3 contains 16 residues. Here the CDR3 reads CASSTYGLAGVRELFF. In DNA form, the CDR3 reads TGTGCCAGCAGCACGTATGGACTAGCGGGAGTTCGGGAGCTGTTTTTT.

This clonotype was observed a few times. V is TRBV5-1 and J is TRBJ1-5; 8 bases are a match to TRBD1. The V segment lost 0 bases and the J segment 6 bases; nucleotides outside the gene matches: 5. The CDR3 is made up of 15 amino acids. In germline, CDR1 is SGHRS, CDR2 YFSETQ. The CDR3 nucleotides are TGCGCCAGCAGCTTGGGAACAGGGGGAGGTCAGCCCCAGCATTTT. This sequence encodes CASSLGTGGGQPQHF.

This clonotype was observed at least ten times. The chain is built from TRBV11-2 and TRBJ2-1; 10 positions match TRBD2. The J segment lost 10 bases and the V segment lost 3 bases, leaving 6 bases of the junction unmatched. CDR1 is SGHAT, CDR2 FQNNGV, per germline. This CDR3 contains 14 residues. In DNA form, the CDR3 reads TGTGCCAGCAGCTTCCAAAGACTAGCGGGCGAGCAGTTCTTC. Translated: CASSFQRLAGEQFF.

This clonotype was found once. The chain joins TRBV7-2 to TRBJ2-7; TRBD1 matches 8 bases. This CDR3 has 15 amino acids. V was clipped by 5 bases and J by 0 bases; unmatched bases: 6. CDR1 and CDR2 from the germline V gene are SGHTA and FQGNSA. This CDR3 reads CASSERTGSSYEQYF. The CDR3 nucleotides are TGTGCCAGCAGCGAGCGGACAGGGAGCTCCTACGAGCAGTACTTC.

The chain combines TRBV7-9 with TRBJ2-1, with D possibly being TRBD2 (6 bases). Germline CDR1 reads SEHNR; CDR2 reads FQNEAQ (reference sequence). The CDR3 length is 17 residues. With 4 bases removed from V and 0 bases from J, the gap between germline ends came to 16 bases. CDR3 sequence (DNA): TGTGCCAGCAGCTCTACGACTAGTGGGGCCTCCTACAATGAGCAGTTCTTC. Protein: CASSSTTSGASYNEQFF.